Presented here are 30 T cell receptor beta chains from one specimen sequenced in a study of blood T cell repertoires in COVID-19. Sequenced by immunoSEQ multiplex PCR; TCRdb stores in-frame clones only, minus some. The sample carries about 110,000 clones, about 85% recorded once. Source material: peripheral blood. The source is a woman aged 70-85 years with acute or convalescent COVID-19.

This sequence joins TRBV18 and TRBJ2-2; D is undetermined. The CDR3 runs 14 residues. Trimming stripped 2 bases from V and 7 bases from J, with 11 bases between. Germline CDR1 reads KGHSH; CDR2 reads LQKENI. CDR3 amino acids: CASSPTRDFGELFF. The DNA for the CDR3 is TGTGCCAGCTCACCAACTCGAGACTTCGGGGAGCTGTTTTTT.

The chain links TRBV4-2 to TRBJ2-5, with D unresolved. Trimming took 0 bases from V and 4 from J, leaving 12 bases between them. The germline V gene has CDR1 LGHNA and CDR2 YNFKEQ. This CDR3 has 15 amino acids. The CDR3 sequence is CASSQDLRSPETQYF. The CDR3 DNA follows: TGTGCCAGCAGCCAAGATCTACGATCCCCAGAGACCCAGTACTTC.

This clone was detected only once. The rearrangement links TRBV6-2 or TRBV6-3 to TRBJ1-2; maybe TRBD1 (5 bases). The CDR3 is 16 amino acids. From germline, CDR1 is MNHEY and CDR2 SVGEGT. The germline V and J ends were trimmed by 1 base and 5 bases, with 17 bases remaining between them. In DNA form, the CDR3 reads TGTGCCAGCAGTTACTTCCCGCGACAGTCCCAGTATGGCTACACCTTC. As protein: CASSYFPRQSQYGYTF.

The chain couples TRBV28 to TRBJ2-1; 10 bases are shared with TRBD2. Germline CDR1 reads MDHEN; CDR2 reads SYDVKM. The CDR3 consists of 16 residues. Unmatched junction bases numbered 2, after V lost 0 bases and J lost 3 bases. This CDR3 is CASSLWASGSYNEQFF. CDR3 nucleotide sequence: TGTGCCAGCAGTTTATGGGCTAGCGGGAGCTACAATGAGCAGTTCTTC.

V and J are TRBV5-4 and TRBJ2-7; 7 bases match TRBD2. J lost 0 bases, V lost 2 bases, and 5 bases had no gene match. The CDR3 runs to 15 residues. From germline, CDR1 is SGHNT and CDR2 YYREEE (reference sequence). CDR3 nucleotides: TGTGCCAGCAGCTTAGTGGGAGGGTACTCCTACGAGCAGTACTTC. Translated: CASSLVGGYSYEQYF.

The table lists this clone with a few counts. CDR3 sequence reads: CATGILGSSDTQYF. The CDR3 DNA reads as TGTGCCACCGGGATACTAGGGAGCTCAGATACGCAGTATTTT. The chain is built from TRBV6-5 and TRBJ2-3; weak D call: TRBD2 (5 bases). Germline V gene sequence: CDR1 MNHEY, CDR2 SVGAGI. Trimming left V 10 bases short and J 4 bases short, with 18 bases between. This CDR3 comprises 14 residues.

The V gene is TRBV28, the J gene TRBJ2-2; 12 bases are a match to TRBD2. The CDR3 is 17 residues long. The germline gives CDR1 MDHEN, CDR2 SYDVKM. V shed 5 bases, J shed 5 bases, and the junction held 9 bases outside the gene matches. Here the CDR3 reads CASSGWTLAGGTGELFF. CDR3 in DNA: TGTGCCAGCAGTGGCTGGACGCTAGCGGGAGGGACCGGGGAGCTGTTTTTT.

The chain couples TRBV6-5 to TRBJ1-3; TRBD1 agrees at 7 bases. The V and J ends lost 7 bases and 3 bases, in that order; junction bases with no gene match: 9. CDR1 is MNHEY and CDR2 is SVGAGI in the germline V gene. This CDR3 is built from 15 residues. Here the CDR3 DNA reads TGTGCCAGCACCTCCGGACAGGCTATTGGAAACACCATATATTTT. Its translation is CASTSGQAIGNTIYF.

The CDR3 region has the DNA TGTGCCAGCAGTTACTCGGGCAGGGAACTCAATCAGCCCCAGCATTTT. Protein product: CASSYSGRELNQPQHF. The V call is TRBV6-2 or TRBV6-3, the J call TRBJ1-5; D perhaps matches TRBD1 (5 bases). The length of the CDR3 is 16 residues. Trimming took 0 bases from V and 3 from J, leaving 12 bases between them. CDR1 is MNHEY and CDR2 is SVGEGT in the germline V gene.

V usage is TRBV7-9 and J usage is TRBJ2-2, with 9 bases aligning to TRBD1. After removal of 7 bases from V and 5 bases from J, the junction contained 5 bases not matched to a gene. Germline assignment: CDR1 SEHNR and CDR2 FQNEAQ (reference sequence). This CDR3 has 14 residues. The CDR3 loop is CASMDRGPTGELFF. In nucleotides, the CDR3 is TGTGCCAGCATGGACAGGGGCCCGACCGGGGAGCTGTTTTTT.

The chain uses TRBV6-5 and TRBJ2-3; 9 bases match TRBD2. The CDR3 runs 15 residues. Trimming cost V 7 bases and J 0 bases; bases outside gene matches: 5. Germline CDR1 reads MNHEY; CDR2 reads SVGAGI. The CDR3 DNA is TGTGCCAGCACTCTAGCGGGGTCTAGCACAGATACGCAGTATTTT. This codes for CASTLAGSSTDTQYF.

The chain carries TRBV5-6 and TRBJ1-5; 9 bases match TRBD1. J lost 3 bases, V lost 5 bases, and 6 bases had no gene match. CDR1 is SGHDT and CDR2 is YYEEEE in the germline V gene. The CDR3 has 15 residues. The CDR3 sequence is CASSTTGGFNQPQHF. The CDR3, as DNA: TGTGCCAGCAGTACTACAGGGGGCTTCAATCAGCCCCAGCATTTT.

The chain carries TRBV19 and TRBJ1-1; D is perhaps TRBD1 (6 bases). The germline gives CDR1 LNHDA, CDR2 SQIVND (reference sequence). V lost 0 bases, J lost 0 bases, and 17 bases lay in between. The CDR3 sequence is 18 residues long. The CDR3 region has the DNA TGTGCCAGTAGTATAGACCGGGGGGCGTACACTTTGAACACTGAAGCTTTCTTT. Its protein product is CASSIDRGAYTLNTEAFF. The full variable domain, in which reference TRBV19 and TRBJ1-1 provide the parts outside the CDR3, is DGGITQSPKYLFRKEGQNVTLSCEQNLNHDAMYWYRQDPGQGLRLIYYSQIVNDFQKGDIAEGYSVSREKKESFPLTVTSAQKNPTAFYLCASSIDRGAYTLNTEAFFGQGTRLTVV.

V usage is TRBV13 and J usage is TRBJ2-2; 10 nucleotides align to TRBD1. V was clipped by 5 bases and J by 6 bases; unmatched bases: 12. Germline V gives CDR1 PRHDT, CDR2 FYEKMQ (reference sequence). The CDR3 has 17 amino acids. CDR3 region: CASSHNRDRGLAGELFF. CDR3 bases: TGTGCCAGCAGCCACAACCGGGACAGGGGTTTGGCCGGGGAGCTGTTTTTT.

The genes are TRBV5-1 and TRBJ1-1, with 7 bases identical to TRBD1. V shed 0 bases and J 2 bases; nucleotides not matched to a gene: 4. CDR1 is SGHRS, CDR2 YFSETQ, per germline. The CDR3 loop spans 15 amino acids. For the CDR3, the DNA is TGCGCCAGCAGCTTGGAGAGACAGGGAAACACTGAAGCTTTCTTT. Protein: CASSLERQGNTEAFF.

The V call is TRBV15, the J call TRBJ2-7, with D perhaps TRBD1 (5 bases). The CDR3 has 13 residues. Per the germline V gene, CDR1 is LNHNV and CDR2 is YYDKDF (reference sequence). The V gene lost 0 bases and the J gene lost 4 bases, with 7 bases spanning the gap. CDR3 loop: CATSREAGYEQYV. The CDR3 coding sequence is TGTGCCACCAGCAGAGAGGCAGGGTACGAGCAGTACGTC.

V is TRBV29-1 and J is TRBJ1-2; D is unclear. Germline values: CDR1 SQVTM, CDR2 ANQGSEA. Trimming took off 3 bases at V and 2 bases at J, with 10 bases between the two ends. This CDR3 contains 13 residues. The CDR3 region has the DNA TGCAGCGTTGATTCAGGTCTAAACTATGGCTACACCTTC. As protein: CSVDSGLNYGYTF.

This chain connects TRBV6-2 or TRBV6-3 to TRBJ2-2; D is unclear. The ends were cut back, 5 bases at V and 3 bases at J, with 10 bases in the middle. Germline V gives CDR1 MNHEY, CDR2 SVGEGT. The CDR3 totals 14 residues. CDR3: CASSLVRHTGELFF. CDR3 nucleotide sequence: TGTGCCAGCAGTCTCGTGAGGCACACCGGGGAGCTGTTTTTT.

This chain connects TRBV6-5 to TRBJ2-7, with 8 bases aligning to TRBD1. Germline CDR1 and CDR2: MNHEY and SVGAGI. The CDR3 length is 14 residues. V lost 6 bases to trimming and J lost 4 bases; unmatched junction nucleotides: 8. The CDR3 sequence is CASSHRQGRYEQYF. The CDR3 region has the DNA TGTGCCAGCAGCCACCGACAGGGGCGGTACGAGCAGTACTTC.

This sequence joins TRBV7-6 and TRBJ2-7, with 11 bases that match TRBD2. V was clipped by 7 bases and J by 3 bases; unmatched bases: 5. The CDR3 extends over 14 amino acids. Germline V gives CDR1 SGHVS, CDR2 FNYEAQ. The DNA of the CDR3 is TGTGCCAGCACCTCCCTAGCGGGGGGCTACGAGCAGTACTTC. This codes for CASTSLAGGYEQYF.

The chain couples TRBV7-2 to TRBJ2-2, with D perhaps matching TRBD1 (6 bases). CDR1 SGHTA and CDR2 FQGNSA come from the germline V gene. V was pared by 1 base and J by 0 bases, with 12 bases between. The CDR3 runs to 17 residues. In DNA form, the CDR3 reads TGTGCCAGCAGCTTAGGGTGGACAGAATCGAACACCGGGGAGCTGTTTTTT. Encoded protein: CASSLGWTESNTGELFF.

This clone showed up just a few times. The V and J genes are TRBV25-1 and TRBJ1-2; TRBD1 matches 7 bases. The germline V gene encodes CDR1 MGHDK and CDR2 SYGVNS. After removal of 3 bases from V and 5 bases from J, the junction contained 3 bases not matched to a gene. This CDR3 region has 13 residues. CDR3 sequence: CASSDRTGYGYTF. DNA of the CDR3: TGTGCCAGCAGTGATCGGACAGGATATGGCTACACCTTC.

This clone was recorded once. This chain joins TRBV11-2 and TRBJ1-2; a possible D gene is TRBD1 (6 bases). Trimming shortened V by 5 bases and J by 6 bases, and 16 bases separated the two germline ends. The CDR3 runs 14 residues. CDR1 SGHAT and CDR2 FQNNGV come from the germline V gene. The CDR3 nucleotides read TGTGCCAGCAGCCCCCGGCAGGGGATCAATGGCTACACCTTC. Amino acid sequence: CASSPRQGINGYTF.

CDR3 in DNA: TGTGCCAGTAGTATGGGACAGGGAGTTTCTGGGGCCAACGTCCTGACTTTC. The encoded protein is CASSMGQGVSGANVLTF. This chain joins TRBV19 and TRBJ2-6, with 9 bases aligning to TRBD1. Germline CDR1 and CDR2: LNHDA and SQIVND (reference sequence). The CDR3 length is 17 residues. Trimming took 3 bases from V and 1 from J; bases not matched to a gene: 4.

Here the CDR3 DNA reads TGTGCCAGCAGTTTTTCAACCTGGGCGGGCGGAAGCTGCGAGCAGTACTTC. This codes for CASSFSTWAGGSCEQYF. The gene calls are TRBV7-7 and TRBJ2-7; D is perhaps TRBD2 (5 bases). Germline V gene lookup returns CDR1 SSHAT and CDR2 FNYEAQ (reference sequence). Trimming stripped 6 bases from V and 6 bases from J, with 27 bases between. The CDR3 contains 17 residues.

The gene calls are TRBV7-8 and TRBJ2-7, with a possible D match to TRBD2 (6 bases). Germline V gene data show CDR1 as SGHVS and CDR2 as FQNEAQ. The CDR3 runs 15 residues. Trimming stripped 3 bases from V and 0 bases from J, with 12 bases between. CDR3 residues: CASSFDAGRSYEQYF. DNA for the CDR3: TGTGCCAGCAGCTTTGACGCGGGGCGCTCCTACGAGCAGTACTTC.

This clone has more than one count but fewer than ten. The chain has TRBV7-2 and TRBJ2-2; 10 nucleotides align to TRBD1. The CDR3 consists of 18 residues. With 1 base clipped from V and 2 bases from J, the junction kept 7 bases outside the gene matches. Germline-derived CDR1 and CDR2 are SGHTA and FQGNSA. DNA of the CDR3: TGTGCCAGCAGCTTAGTTCCCGGGACAGGGGTTAACACCGGGGAGCTGTTTTTT. Protein sequence: CASSLVPGTGVNTGELFF. The variable domain in full, completed from reference TRBV7-2 and TRBJ2-2, reads GAGVSQSPSNKVTEKGKDVELRCDPISGHTALYWYRQSLGQGLEFLIYFQGNSAPDKSGLPSDRFSAERTGGSVSTLTIQRTQQEDSAVYLCASSLVPGTGVNTGELFFGEGSRLTVL.

The rearrangement uses TRBV6-6 and TRBJ2-4; tentatively, D is TRBD2 (5 bases). Trimming took 3 bases from V and 5 from J, leaving 8 bases between them. This CDR3 is 13 amino acids long. Germline V gene lookup returns CDR1 MNHNY and CDR2 SVGAGI (reference sequence). The CDR3 DNA is TGTGCCAGCAGTTATTTCGGGGAAAACATTCAGTACTTC. Its translation: CASSYFGENIQYF.

The V gene is TRBV20-1, the J gene TRBJ1-4, with TRBD1 matching over 7 bases. This CDR3 has 14 amino acids. Germline trimming cut 3 bases from V and 8 bases from J; bases unmatched to any gene: 9. Germline CDR1 DFQATT, CDR2 SNEGSKA (reference sequence). The CDR3 coding sequence is TGCAGTGCTAGTCCCGGGACAGTGGTAGAAAAACTGTTTTTT. The encoded protein is CSASPGTVVEKLFF.

In DNA, the CDR3 is TGTGCCAGCACGAGGGACAGCAACCCGAACACTGAAGCTTTCTTT. Protein: CASTRDSNPNTEAFF. This sequence joins TRBV9 and TRBJ1-1, with TRBD1 identical over 7 bases. This CDR3 is built from 15 residues. Germline lookup yields CDR1 SGDLS and CDR2 YYNGEE. With V trimmed by 6 bases and J by 1 base, 9 bases remained unmatched.